Below, 9 T cell receptor beta chains from the same sample are listed, as sequenced in a study of shared clonotypes between healthy human individuals. The method was immunoSEQ multiplex PCR; TCRdb's version includes in-frame clones alone and lacks a portion of them. The sample lists under 750,000 clones, about two thirds occurring once. Sequencing was carried out using memory CD4+ T cells sorted from blood. Subset described: CD45RA-negative fraction. These receptors all come from a woman in her 30s in good health.

The rearrangement joins TRBV18 to TRBJ2-5; 10 bases agree with TRBD1. With the DNA end fitting TRBJ2-7 better, the J assignment may be wrong. The germline V gene encodes CDR1 KGHSH and CDR2 LQKENI. The CDR3 runs to 15 residues. The CDR3 DNA reads TGTGCCAGCTCACCTGACAGGGGGCATTCCTACGAGCAGTACTTC. Translating gives CASSPDRGHSYEQYF.

This clone was seen many times. The chain has TRBV27 and TRBJ2-7; 8 bases match TRBD1. V shed 3 bases and J 3 bases; nucleotides not matched to a gene: 7. In germline, CDR1 is MNHEY, CDR2 SMNVEV (reference sequence). The CDR3 consists of 15 residues. The CDR3 nucleotides read TGTGCCAGCAGTTTTCTCACAGGGGGGAACTACGAGCAGTACTTC. Protein product: CASSFLTGGNYEQYF.

The chain joins TRBV28 to TRBJ2-1; TRBD1 aligns across 7 bases. V dropped 7 bases and J dropped 4; count of bases not matched to a gene: 13. Germline CDR1 reads MDHEN; CDR2 reads SYDVKM. The CDR3 spans 16 residues. DNA for the CDR3: TGTGCCAGCACCCCATGGGCAGGGGGTACGTACAATGAGCAGTTCTTC. This translates into CASTPWAGGTYNEQFF.

Points on this clone: A much larger clone differs from this one at a single base, so this may be a read error. Other DNA sequences in this specimen translate into the identical CDR3. V is TRBV7-2 and J is TRBJ2-7; tentatively, D is TRBD2 (5 bases). CDR1 and CDR2 (germline): SGHTA, FQGNSA. Trimming removed 2 bases from V and 4 bases from J, with 6 bases in between. This CDR3 is built from 12 residues. For the CDR3, the DNA is TGTGCCAGCAGCTTACCGGGGTACGAGCAGTACTTC. Its protein is CASSLPGYEQYF. Using reference TRBV7-2 and TRBJ2-7 for the parts outside the CDR3, the full variable domain is GAGVSQSPSNKVTEKGKDVELRCDPISGHTALYWYRQSLGQGLEFLIYFQGNSAPDKSGLPSDRFSAERTGGSVSTLTIQRTQQEDSAVYLCASSLPGYEQYFGPGTRLTVT.

The chain combines TRBV28 with TRBJ1-2; the D gene is possibly TRBD1 (5 bases). The CDR3 totals 15 residues. V dropped 5 bases and J dropped 1 base, with 14 bases sitting between them. Germline V gives CDR1 MDHEN, CDR2 SYDVKM. This CDR3 is CASSRVPQGNYGYTF. As DNA, the CDR3 is TGTGCCAGCAGTCGTGTCCCCCAGGGTAACTATGGCTACACCTTC.

The chain combines TRBV5-1 with TRBJ1-4, with D perhaps TRBD1 (6 bases). V was shortened by 0 bases and J by 0 bases, with 9 bases between the two germline ends. Germline V CDR1 and CDR2: SGHRS, YFSETQ. There are 16 residues in the CDR3. The CDR3 nucleotides are TGCGCCAGCAGCTTGGGAAGGGGGGCAACTAATGAAAAACTGTTTTTT. Protein: CASSLGRGATNEKLFF.

This clone appeared once. V gene TRBV19 combines with J gene TRBJ1-3, with D unclear. Trimming removed 5 bases from V and 4 bases from J, with 12 bases in between. The CDR3 contains 14 residues. Germline V gene data show CDR1 as LNHDA and CDR2 as SQIVND (reference sequence). CDR3 DNA: TGTGCCAGTAGTTTTACGGGGTCCGGAAACACCATATATTTT. Translation: CASSFTGSGNTIYF.

J is TRBJ2-2 and V is TRBV11-2; D may be TRBD1 (6 bases). The germline gives CDR1 SGHAT, CDR2 FQNNGV. The ends were cut back, 5 bases at V and 8 bases at J, with 9 bases in the middle. CDR3 length: 12 residues. CDR3 amino acids: CASSHRVGELFF. DNA for the CDR3: TGTGCCAGCAGCCACAGGGTTGGGGAGCTGTTTTTT.

The J gene is TRBJ2-7, the V gene TRBV2; possibly TRBD2 for D (6 bases). This CDR3 has 13 residues. V lost 6 bases and J lost 2, with 11 bases in between. Germline CDR1 reads SNHLY; CDR2 reads FYNNEI. Here the CDR3 reads CASRELAAYEQYF. The CDR3 DNA reads TGTGCCAGCAGGGAACTAGCAGCCTACGAGCAGTACTTC.